This TCR beta chain was obtained from a study of molecular identifiers for immune sequencing clone quantification. A note on this clonotype: Antigen specificity is unknown. A much larger clone lies a single base off, so this may be a read error.

The CDR3 has 14 residues. Findings of the study overall: A shared barcode on identical TCR molecules could lead to underestimated sizes for highly expanded clones.

One entry per CDR3 protein, called by TCRdb with MiXCR from the PCR reads. The sample lists about 12,000 distinct CDR3 sequences, around 19% occurring once. The CD8+CD4-CCR7+CD45RA+ phenotype defined the sorted naive CD8 T cells. Source material: naive CD8+ T cells from blood, with Jurkat cell RNA spiked in. Subset reported: FACS-sorted CD8+CD4-CCR7+CD45RA+ naive T cells. The sequence came from a human donor in good health. Some libraries in this study had Jurkat cell RNA spiked in. V and J are TRBV12-3 or TRBV12-4 and TRBJ1-4; 7 positions agree with TRBD1. The CDR3 region is CGSSWGQTNEKLFF. CDR3 DNA sequence: TGTGGCAGCAGTTGGGGACAGACTAATGAAAAACTGTTTTTT.